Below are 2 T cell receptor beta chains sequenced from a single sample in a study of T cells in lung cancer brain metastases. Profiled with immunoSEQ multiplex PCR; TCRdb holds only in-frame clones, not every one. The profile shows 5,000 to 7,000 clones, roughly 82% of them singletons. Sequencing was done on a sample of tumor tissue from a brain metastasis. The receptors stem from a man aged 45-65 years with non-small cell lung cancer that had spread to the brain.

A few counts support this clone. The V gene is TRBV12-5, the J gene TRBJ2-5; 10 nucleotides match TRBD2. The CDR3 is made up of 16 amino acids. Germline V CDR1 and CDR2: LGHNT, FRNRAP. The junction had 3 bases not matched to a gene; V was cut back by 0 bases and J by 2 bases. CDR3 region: CASGLVRTSGQETQYF. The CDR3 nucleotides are TGTGCTAGTGGTTTGGTAAGGACTAGCGGACAAGAGACCCAGTACTTC.

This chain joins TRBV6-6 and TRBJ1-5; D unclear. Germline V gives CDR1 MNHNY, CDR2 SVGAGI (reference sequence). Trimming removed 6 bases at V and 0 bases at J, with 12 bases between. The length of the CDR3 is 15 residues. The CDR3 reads CASSLNRDSNQPQHF. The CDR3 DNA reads TGTGCCAGCAGCCTAAACCGGGATAGCAATCAGCCCCAGCATTTT.